The T cell receptor beta chain described here comes from a study of Ad26.COV2.S vaccination and SARS-CoV-2 variants. Study information: Donor got 5x10^10 or 1x10^11 viral particles of Ad26.COV2.S. Study-level points and caveats: Researchers cautioned that TCR breadth and depth analyses may have underestimated total T cell responses. Vaccine and placebo recipients had comparable breadth of non-spike TCRs. There was reportedly substantial breadth in spike-specific CD8+ and CD4+ T cell responses after vaccination.

Documented treatment: around 19 received Ad26.COV2.S at low or high dose, single or two shots; roughly five received placebo; per-sample allocation not given. Sampling occurred on day 63 after the first vaccine or placebo injection. With 4 bases clipped from V and 4 bases from J, the junction kept 13 bases outside the gene matches. Germline CDR1 reads SGHRS; CDR2 reads YFSETQ. The CDR3 runs to 17 residues. Profiled with immunoSEQ multiplex PCR; TCRdb holds only in-frame clones, not every one. This sample yields approximately 280,000 clones, of which over 75% are seen a single time; approximately 3.4% belongs to the top ten. Concerning this clone itself: Its cognate antigen is unknown.

The sequencing here drew on peripheral blood, taken in a trial of Ad26.COV2.S vaccine versus placebo. This chain connects TRBV5-1 to TRBJ1-1; 10 nucleotides agree with TRBD1. This TCR was sampled from a person between 18 and 65 years old who received the Ad26.COV2.S COVID-19 vaccine or a placebo. CDR3 protein: CASSILTGGAPGTEAFF. DNA for the CDR3: TGCGCCAGCAGCATACTGACAGGGGGCGCCCCGGGCACTGAAGCTTTCTTT. Full variable domain (outside the CDR3, taken from reference TRBV5-1 and TRBJ1-1): KAGVTQTPRYLIKTRGQQVTLSCSPISGHRSVSWYQQTPGQGLQFLFEYFSETQRNKGNFPGRFSGRQFSNSRSEMNVSTLELGDSALYLCASSILTGGAPGTEAFFGQGTRLTVV.